Listed below are T cell receptor beta chains from one sample, sequenced in a study of OX40 agonist ivuxolimab in advanced cancers. Data came from immunoSEQ multiplex PCR; TCRdb stores just in-frame clones and leaves some out. The sample lists 50,000 to 75,000 clones, around 86% occurring once. The sample here was CD4+ or CD8+ T cells sorted from blood, taken in a trial of the OX40 agonist ivuxolimab. These receptors all come from an adult with an advanced solid tumor such as melanoma, head and neck, liver or kidney cancer. Each CDR3 is given with its conserved first and last residue. For some rows the clone size is stated as once, few or many, or as a class when expanded; others skip it.

TRBV5-6	few	TRBJ1-6	CASSSRDNSPLHF
TRBV9	.	TRBJ1-1	CASSPPGFMNTEAFF
TRBV30	.	TRBJ2-7	CAWFPGTGLSYEQYF
TRBV6-5	.	TRBJ1-2	CASTPDRGGIGYTF
TRBV5-1	.	TRBJ2-1	CASSLHPFRTGYNEQFF
TRBV6-5	.	TRBJ1-1	CASSYAGTGEAFF
TRBV7-8	once	TRBJ2-5	CASSLVIRGQVGSETQYF
TRBV7-9	.	TRBJ2-3	CASSLAVRISPTDTQYF
TRBV11-3	.	TRBJ1-6	CASSLGYFYNSPLHF
TRBV5-4	.	TRBJ1-5	CASSLAPGSNQPQHF
TRBV6-1	.	TRBJ2-7	CASSNYKHSTYEQYF
TRBV2	.	TRBJ2-7	CASGGDRAYYEQYF
TRBV27	.	TRBJ1-5	CASSPNQRGNQPQHF
TRBV27	.	TRBJ1-2	CASSYGRGDNYGYTF
TRBV12-5	.	TRBJ2-2	CASGSRPPGQLTGELFF
TRBV18	.	TRBJ2-7	CASSKGDRGTEQYF
TRBV7-6	.	TRBJ2-7	CASSSIQGFNEQYF
TRBV7-6	.	TRBJ1-5	CASSLYVSVVGNQPQHF
TRBV2	.	TRBJ2-7	CASDRGTSYEQYF
TRBV4-1	.	TRBJ2-2	CASSQVIRRRGGLNGELFF
TRBV30	few	TRBJ1-1	CAWSQSWVGTEAFF
TRBV30	.	TRBJ1-2	CAWSSWSGYTF
TRBV5-1	.	TRBJ1-1	CASSLLGGTEAFF
TRBV19	.	TRBJ2-1	CASSPSSGSYNEQFF
TRBV29-1	.	TRBJ1-5	CSVGGSNQPQHF
TRBV2	once	TRBJ2-7	CASSPGQSLQQYF
TRBV30	few	TRBJ1-1	CAWTFSGRGTEAFF
TRBV2	.	TRBJ2-3	CASSGPGVGTDTQYF
TRBV5-1	.	TRBJ2-7	CASSLARRNSYEQYF
TRBV5-1	.	TRBJ1-1	CASSLGQGPETEAFF
TRBV7-7	.	TRBJ2-2	CASSSEGVTGGELFF
TRBV11-1	.	TRBJ2-1	CASSAGVPKQFF
TRBV19	.	TRBJ2-3	CASSIETRGRTDTQYF
TRBV5-1	.	TRBJ1-1	CASSLGGQGNTEAFF
TRBV7-2	.	TRBJ1-3	CASRQGGSGNTIYF
TRBV5-4	.	TRBJ1-3	CASSVGLSGNTIYF
TRBV19	.	TRBJ2-7	CASSKFDRTSDEQYF
TRBV18	.	TRBJ2-7	CASSQQTGGGEQYF
TRBV30	.	TRBJ2-2	CAWSPSGTGELFF
TRBV28	.	TRBJ1-3	CASSLPNRGNTIYF
TRBV7-2	.	TRBJ1-6	CASSLYQNSPLHF